The entry below describes one T cell receptor (beta chain). No antigen is known for it. The CDR3 is 15 amino acids. Per germline, CDR1 GTSNPN and CDR2 SVGIG (reference sequence). Trimming took off 0 bases at V and 2 bases at J, with 11 bases between the two ends. This record belongs to a study of glioma-infiltrating T cells. Overall study results and limits: Tissue and blood shared very few CDR3 sequences. Gliomas, especially low-grade, showed above-expected tissue-blood divergence; non-neoplastic patients showed below.

The iRepertoire nested amplicon-rescue multiplex PCR amplified TCR alpha and beta CDR3s from RNA. One-step reverse transcription and amplification started from about 100-400 ng of tissue mRNA or PBMC total RNA. From the multiplex PCR reads, TCRdb called clonotypes with MiXCR, one entry per CDR3 protein. This table holds around 99,000 distinct CDR3 sequences, less than 30% found once. The TCR originated in a human donor with low-grade glioma or glioblastoma, undergoing nonglioma brain surgery, or in good health (not recorded which). The chain carries TRBV30 and TRBJ1-5; TRBD1 is a possible D gene (6 bases). Sequenced material: glioma tissue, nonneoplastic brain tissue, or PBMCs (not recorded which). The CDR3 DNA is TGTGCCTGGAGTGTACAGGGCAGTGGCAATCAGCCCCAGCATTTT. The encoded protein is CAWSVQGSGNQPQHF.